The present T cell receptor beta chain was sequenced within a study of long-term antiretroviral therapy in people with HIV. About the research overall: Collection dates of the earliest samples fall about a decade before the 2015 immediate-ART recommendation. The study, taken as a whole, reports: Against controls, HIV repertoires showed narrower ranges of CDR3 length. Transplant-donor-level diversity was not reached after ART, though diversity increased.

This clone was seen only once. Its target is not known. It was version v3.0 of the immunoSEQ assay that was run at survey level. Using immunoSEQ multiplex PCR, the repertoire was profiled, and TCRdb retains in-frame clones only, with some absent. Of tens of thousands of clones in the sample, roughly 80% were seen once. With 3 bases clipped from V and 4 bases from J, the junction kept 10 bases outside the gene matches. The CDR3 sequence is 17 residues long. CDR1 and CDR2 (germline): SGHTA, FQGTGA. This material consisted of unsorted PBMCs, taken 1.5 years after starting antiretroviral therapy. The receptor comes from a man in his late teens or twenties with HIV. The rearrangement links TRBV7-3 to TRBJ2-2, with 8 bases fitting TRBD1. The CDR3 DNA reads TGTGCCAGCAGCTTCACCCCGGACAGGGCGGTCACCGGGGAGCTGTTTTTT. This codes for CASSFTPDRAVTGELFF.